A single sample is the source of the 22 T cell receptor beta chains below, sequenced in a study of shared clonotypes between healthy human individuals. Sequencing was performed with immunoSEQ multiplex PCR; in TCRdb, only in-frame clones are kept and a portion is missing. This sample has approximately 530,000 clones, with 90% to 97% found just once. Input material: naive CD4+ T cells sorted from blood. Stated subset: CD45RA+ positively selected. These receptors all come from a woman between 25 and 40 years old in good health.

This chain connects TRBV6-4 to TRBJ2-3; D gene unclear. The CDR3 loop spans 15 amino acids. Trimming cost V 6 bases and J 0 bases, with 13 bases left between them. Germline values: CDR1 MRHNA, CDR2 SNTAGT. The CDR3, as DNA: TGTGCCAGCAGACTTCAGCCGACTAGCACAGATACGCAGTATTTT. This gives the protein CASRLQPTSTDTQYF.

This chain uses TRBV30 with TRBJ2-2; no reliable D call. The germline V gene encodes CDR1 GTSNPN and CDR2 SVGIG (reference sequence). CDR3 size: 13 residues. V was trimmed by 1 base and J by 6 bases, leaving 9 bases between them. CDR3 residues: CAWSGPAPGELFF. DNA for the CDR3: TGTGCCTGGAGTGGCCCAGCGCCCGGGGAGCTGTTTTTT.

V usage is TRBV5-8 and J usage is TRBJ1-3, with no clear D. Trimming removed 0 bases at V and 10 bases at J, with 26 bases between. The germline gives CDR1 SGHTS, CDR2 YDEGEE. CDR3 length equals 18 residues. The chain's CDR3 is CASSLAPRQSGPRTTIYF. CDR3 nucleotides: TGTGCCAGCAGCTTGGCCCCACGACAATCCGGGCCTCGCACAACCATATATTTT.

The chain joins TRBV5-1 to TRBJ1-1; D gene uncertain. The CDR3 has 13 amino acids. Germline V gene lookup returns CDR1 SGHRS and CDR2 YFSETQ. V lost 4 bases, J lost 4 bases, and 11 bases lay in between. The DNA of the CDR3 is TGCGCCAGCAGCATTGACCTGGGCACTGAAGCTTTCTTT. This gives the protein CASSIDLGTEAFF.

The chain employs TRBV5-1 and TRBJ1-5, with D possibly matching TRBD1 (5 bases). The V gene's germline CDR1 is SGHRS and CDR2 YFSETQ. V was cut by 4 bases and J by 4 bases, with 9 bases left in between. The CDR3 contains 13 residues. The CDR3 loop reads CASSQGLNQPQHF. CDR3 nucleotide sequence: TGCGCCAGCAGCCAGGGTTTGAATCAGCCCCAGCATTTT.

The chain links TRBV5-1 to TRBJ2-1; tentatively, D is TRBD1 (6 bases). Germline V lookup: CDR1 SGHRS, CDR2 YFSETQ. Trimming pared 0 bases from V and 9 bases from J, leaving 13 bases between. The length of the CDR3 is 14 residues. DNA of the CDR3: TGCGCCAGCAGCTTGGGAAGACAGGTCGGTGAGCAGTTCTTC. It encodes CASSLGRQVGEQFF.

The chain recombines TRBV9 with TRBJ1-1; TRBD1 aligns across 7 bases. The CDR3 contains 12 residues. Germline lookup yields CDR1 SGDLS and CDR2 YYNGEE. Trimming at V came to 0 bases and at J to 8 bases, leaving 1 base not matched to a gene. The CDR3 bases are TGTGCCAGCAGCGTAGGGGACAGCGAAGCTTTCTTT. This sequence encodes CASSVGDSEAFF.

The chain recombines TRBV30 with TRBJ2-5; D is unresolved. The V gene's germline CDR1 is GTSNPN and CDR2 SVGIG (reference sequence). This CDR3 region has 14 residues. Trimming removed 2 bases from V and 5 bases from J, with 15 bases in between. CDR3 sequence reads: CAWSLLRSSETQYF. The CDR3, as DNA: TGTGCCTGGAGTCTTCTAAGGTCCTCGGAGACCCAGTACTTC.

This clone was counted a single time. J is TRBJ2-2 and V is TRBV5-1, with 7 bases fitting TRBD2. From germline, CDR1 is SGHRS and CDR2 YFSETQ. This CDR3 contains 16 residues. The junction had 6 bases not matched to a gene; V was cut back by 1 base and J by 3 bases. The CDR3 bases are TGCGCCAGCAGCTTGCTTTGGCTAGCGGACACCGGGGAGCTGTTTTTT. This codes for CASSLLWLADTGELFF.

The chain recombines TRBV28 with TRBJ1-1; 9 nucleotides agree with TRBD1. Germline lookup yields CDR1 MDHEN and CDR2 SYDVKM. The CDR3 totals 14 residues. Germline trimming cut 6 bases from V and 1 base from J; bases unmatched to any gene: 3. The CDR3 region is CASRGTGTNTEAFF. The CDR3 DNA is TGTGCCAGCAGGGGGACAGGGACGAACACTGAAGCTTTCTTT.

This clone was recorded a few times. This chain links TRBV28 with TRBJ1-5; the D is unclear. Trimming cost V 7 bases and J 4 bases, with 14 bases left between them. This CDR3 is 14 amino acids long. CDR1 and CDR2 (germline): MDHEN, SYDVKM. Written as DNA, the CDR3 is TGTGCCAGCACCCCGGGCCTGCCGAATCAGCCCCAGCATTTT. Amino acid sequence: CASTPGLPNQPQHF.

This chain uses TRBV27 with TRBJ1-2; D perhaps matches TRBD1 (6 bases). The CDR3 covers 14 residues. Germline CDR1 and CDR2: MNHEY and SMNVEV (reference sequence). The V end was cut by 6 bases, the J end by 7 bases, with 18 bases between. CDR3 region: CASSREGGWGGYTF. The CDR3 region has the DNA TGTGCCAGCAGCCGTGAGGGGGGATGGGGTGGCTACACCTTC.

The CDR3 DNA reads as TGTGCTAGTGGAGTCTCCCTAGCGGGAGGTAATGAGCAGTTCTTC. Protein product: CASGVSLAGGNEQFF. The chain links TRBV12-5 to TRBJ2-1; 11 bases agree with TRBD2. V lost 6 bases and J lost 7; bases outside the gene matches: 8. CDR1 and CDR2 (germline): LGHNT, FRNRAP. CDR3 length equals 15 residues.

The CDR3 loop is CASSSSDSGRETQYF. The CDR3 DNA reads TGTGCCAGCAGCTCATCAGATAGCGGGAGGGAGACCCAGTACTTC. The chain joins TRBV7-9 to TRBJ2-5; the match to TRBD2 covers 10 bases. This CDR3 comprises 15 residues. V was clipped by 4 bases and J by 5 bases; unmatched bases: 7. Germline V lookup: CDR1 SEHNR, CDR2 FQNEAQ (reference sequence).

As regards this clone: Different DNA sequences within this sample yield the same CDR3. This rearrangement joins TRBV19 to TRBJ1-1; D unresolved. This CDR3 is built from 14 residues. V dropped 4 bases and J dropped 0 bases, with 9 bases sitting between them. Germline loops: CDR1 LNHDA, CDR2 SQIVND (reference sequence). CDR3: CASSTRHMNTEAFF. Here the CDR3 DNA reads TGTGCCAGTAGTACGCGACATATGAACACTGAAGCTTTCTTT.

V usage is TRBV28 and J usage is TRBJ1-4, with D unclear. CDR1 is MDHEN, CDR2 SYDVKM, per germline. The V end lost 5 bases, the J end lost 13 bases, and 23 bases lay between the germline ends. The CDR3 consists of 15 residues. CDR3 coding DNA: TGTGCCAGCAGTCCATTGACGGGGAATGGTAAGCGACTGTTTTTT. Translating it yields CASSPLTGNGKRLFF.

This clone was observed once. The V gene is TRBV19, the J gene TRBJ2-3; 15 positions match TRBD2. Germline CDR1 reads LNHDA; CDR2 reads SQIVND (reference sequence). J gave up 4 bases and V 2 bases, and 1 base lay outside the gene matches. The CDR3 totals 16 residues. The DNA for the CDR3 is TGTGCCAGTAGTATAAGGACTAGCGGGAGGGCAGATACGCAGTATTTT. Translated: CASSIRTSGRADTQYF.

The CDR3 is CASTLLEGLAGEHEQYF. The CDR3 bases are TGTGCCAGCACCCTCCTCGAGGGTCTAGCGGGAGAACACGAGCAGTACTTC. The chain joins TRBV7-6 to TRBJ2-7; 10 bases align to TRBD2. Germline V gene lookup returns CDR1 SGHVS and CDR2 FNYEAQ. The CDR3 spans 17 residues. V shed 7 bases, J shed 5 bases, and the junction held 17 bases outside the gene matches.

V and J are TRBV29-1 and TRBJ1-3; 7 bases are shared with TRBD1. Losses at the gene ends were 5 bases for V and 3 bases for J; bases not matched to a gene: 7. The CDR3 has 14 amino acids. CDR1 and CDR2 (germline): SQVTM, ANQGSEA. CDR3 DNA sequence: TGCAGCGTTTCCCTAGGGACAGTTGGAAACACCATATATTTT. This sequence encodes CSVSLGTVGNTIYF.

This rearrangement joins TRBV6-4 to TRBJ2-7; D not resolved. From germline, CDR1 is MRHNA and CDR2 SNTAGT. V lost 8 bases, J lost 6 bases, and 2 bases lay in between. There are 8 residues in the CDR3. DNA of the CDR3: TGTGCCAGCGGCGAGCAGTACTTC. Encoded protein: CASGEQYF.

The V call is TRBV27, the J call TRBJ2-7; tentative D call: TRBD1 (5 bases). V lost 6 bases to trimming and J lost 2 bases, with 32 bases between them. Per germline, CDR1 MNHEY and CDR2 SMNVEV (reference sequence). The CDR3 extends over 20 amino acids. CDR3 bases: TGTGCCAGCAGACCATTTGCCCAGTTAAGGGTTAGGGGTGAGACCTACGAGCAGTACTTC. Its translation: CASRPFAQLRVRGETYEQYF.

This sequence joins TRBV5-6 and TRBJ2-1; D is undetermined. Germline CDR1 and CDR2: SGHDT and YYEEEE. V dropped 2 bases and J dropped 10 bases, with 7 bases sitting between them. This CDR3 has 11 amino acids. Here the CDR3 reads CASSFGREQFF. The CDR3 DNA follows: TGTGCCAGCAGCTTTGGTAGGGAGCAGTTCTTC.